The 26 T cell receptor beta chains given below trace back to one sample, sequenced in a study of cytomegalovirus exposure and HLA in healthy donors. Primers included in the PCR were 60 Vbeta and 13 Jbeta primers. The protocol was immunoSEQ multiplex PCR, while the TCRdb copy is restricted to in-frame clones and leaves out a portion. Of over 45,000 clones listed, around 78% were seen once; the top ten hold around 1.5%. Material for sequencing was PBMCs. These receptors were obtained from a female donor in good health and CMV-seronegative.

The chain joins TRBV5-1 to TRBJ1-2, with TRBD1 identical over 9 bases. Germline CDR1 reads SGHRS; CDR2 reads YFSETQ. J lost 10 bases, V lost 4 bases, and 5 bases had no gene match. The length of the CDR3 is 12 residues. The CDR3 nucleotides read TGCGCCAGCAGCCCCAGGGACAGGGACTACACCTTC. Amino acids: CASSPRDRDYTF.

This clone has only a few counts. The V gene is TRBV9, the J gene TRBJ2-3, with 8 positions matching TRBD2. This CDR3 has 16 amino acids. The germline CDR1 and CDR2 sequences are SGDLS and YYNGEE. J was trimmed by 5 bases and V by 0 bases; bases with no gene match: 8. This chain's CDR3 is CASSVAGGLGGDTQYF. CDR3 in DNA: TGTGCCAGCAGCGTAGCGGGGGGGCTAGGCGGAGATACGCAGTATTTT.

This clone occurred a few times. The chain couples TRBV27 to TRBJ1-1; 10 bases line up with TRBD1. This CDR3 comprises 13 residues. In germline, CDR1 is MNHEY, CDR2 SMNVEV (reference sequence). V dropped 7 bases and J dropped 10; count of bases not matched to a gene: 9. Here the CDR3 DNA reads TGTGCCAGCATACCGACAGGGGGCTCGTTAGCTTTCTTT. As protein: CASIPTGGSLAFF.

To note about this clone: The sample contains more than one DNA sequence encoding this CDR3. The CDR3 bases are TGTGCCAGCAGTTTACAGGGGCAGGGCTACACCTTC. Residues: CASSLQGQGYTF. This chain links TRBV28 with TRBJ1-2; TRBD1 might be the D (6 bases). Germline V CDR1 and CDR2: MDHEN, SYDVKM. This CDR3 has 12 residues. The V end lost 2 bases, the J end lost 8 bases, and 9 bases lay between the germline ends.

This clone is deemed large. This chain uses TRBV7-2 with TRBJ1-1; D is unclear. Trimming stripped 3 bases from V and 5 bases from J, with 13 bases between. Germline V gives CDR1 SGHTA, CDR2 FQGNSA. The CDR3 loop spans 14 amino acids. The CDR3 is CASSFRPGKTEAFF. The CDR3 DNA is TGTGCCAGCAGCTTCCGCCCGGGGAAAACTGAAGCTTTCTTT. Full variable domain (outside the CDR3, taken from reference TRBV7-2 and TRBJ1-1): GAGVSQSPSNKVTEKGKDVELRCDPISGHTALYWYRQSLGQGLEFLIYFQGNSAPDKSGLPSDRFSAERTGGSVSTLTIQRTQQEDSAVYLCASSFRPGKTEAFFGQGTRLTVV.

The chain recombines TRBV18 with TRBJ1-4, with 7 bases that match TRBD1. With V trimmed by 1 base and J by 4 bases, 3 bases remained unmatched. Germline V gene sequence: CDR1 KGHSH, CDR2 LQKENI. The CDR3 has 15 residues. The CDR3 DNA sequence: TGTGCCAGCTCACCACGGGGACAGCTTAATGAAAAACTGTTTTTT. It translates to CASSPRGQLNEKLFF.

CDR3 DNA sequence: TGTGCCAGTAGTGCCTGGACAGGAAGGAATTCACCCCTCCACTTT. Protein sequence: CASSAWTGRNSPLHF. The J gene is TRBJ1-6, the V gene TRBV19, with 7 bases matching TRBD1. The trim removed 5 bases at V and 7 bases at J, leaving 8 bases unmatched. In germline, CDR1 is LNHDA, CDR2 SQIVND (reference sequence). This CDR3 has 15 residues.

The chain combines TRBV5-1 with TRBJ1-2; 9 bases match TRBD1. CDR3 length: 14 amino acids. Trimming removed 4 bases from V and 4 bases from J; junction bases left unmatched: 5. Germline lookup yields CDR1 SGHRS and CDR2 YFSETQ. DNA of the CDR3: TGCGCCAGCAGCGGAGACAGGGGGACCTATGGCTACACCTTC. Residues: CASSGDRGTYGYTF.

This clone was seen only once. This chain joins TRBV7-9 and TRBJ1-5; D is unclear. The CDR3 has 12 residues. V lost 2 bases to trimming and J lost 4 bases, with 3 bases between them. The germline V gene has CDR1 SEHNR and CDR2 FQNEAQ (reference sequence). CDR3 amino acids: CASSLPNQPQHF. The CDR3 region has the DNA TGTGCCAGCAGCTTACCGAATCAGCCCCAGCATTTT.

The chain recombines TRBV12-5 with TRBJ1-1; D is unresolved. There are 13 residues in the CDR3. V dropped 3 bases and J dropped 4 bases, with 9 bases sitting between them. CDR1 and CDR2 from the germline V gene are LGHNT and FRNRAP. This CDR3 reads CASGLGRGTEAFF. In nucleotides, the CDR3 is TGTGCTAGTGGTTTAGGCCGCGGCACTGAAGCTTTCTTT. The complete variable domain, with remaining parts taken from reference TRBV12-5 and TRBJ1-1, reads DARVTQTPRHKVTEMGQEVTMRCQPILGHNTVFWYRQTMMQGLELLAYFRNRAPLDDSGMPKDRFSAEMPDATLATLKIQPSEPRDSAVYFCASGLGRGTEAFFGQGTRLTVV.

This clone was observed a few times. The DNA of the CDR3 is TGTGCCACCAGCATAGCCACCACAGGGGTCGAGACCCAGTACTTC. Translating it yields CATSIATTGVETQYF. This chain links TRBV15 with TRBJ2-5; TRBD1 matches 7 bases. The CDR3 loop spans 15 amino acids. J was trimmed by 5 bases and V by 4 bases; bases with no gene match: 10. Germline CDR1 reads LNHNV; CDR2 reads YYDKDF (reference sequence).

CDR3: CASSLGGGYGYTF. The CDR3 coding sequence is TGTGCCAGCAGCTTGGGGGGAGGCTATGGCTACACCTTC. The chain couples TRBV5-6 to TRBJ1-2; D is ambiguous. V shed 0 bases and J shed 4 bases, with 7 bases lying between them. CDR1 is SGHDT, CDR2 YYEEEE, per germline. This CDR3 has 13 amino acids.

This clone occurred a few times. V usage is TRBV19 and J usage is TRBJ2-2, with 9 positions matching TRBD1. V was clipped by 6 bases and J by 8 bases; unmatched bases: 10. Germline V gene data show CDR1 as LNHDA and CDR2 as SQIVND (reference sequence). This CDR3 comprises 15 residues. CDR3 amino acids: CASSSQGADDGELFF. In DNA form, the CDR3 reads TGTGCCAGTAGCTCACAGGGGGCGGATGATGGGGAGCTGTTTTTT.

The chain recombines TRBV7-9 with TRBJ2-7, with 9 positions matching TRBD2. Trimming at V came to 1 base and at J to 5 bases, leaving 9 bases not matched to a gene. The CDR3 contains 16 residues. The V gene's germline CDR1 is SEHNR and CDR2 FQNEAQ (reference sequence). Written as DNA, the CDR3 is TGTGCCAGCAGCTTAGGCTTGGGGACTAGCCCCCACGAGCAGTACTTC. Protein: CASSLGLGTSPHEQYF.

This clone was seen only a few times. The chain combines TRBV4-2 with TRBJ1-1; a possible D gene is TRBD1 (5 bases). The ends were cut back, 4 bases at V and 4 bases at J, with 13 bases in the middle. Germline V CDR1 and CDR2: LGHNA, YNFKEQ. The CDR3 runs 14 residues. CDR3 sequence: CASSLGGEGTEAFF. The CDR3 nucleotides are TGTGCCAGCAGCCTCGGGGGTGAGGGCACTGAAGCTTTCTTT.

The CDR3 DNA follows: TGCAGTGCTAGCAGCTCCTACGAGCAGTACTTC. Protein product: CSASSSYEQYF. The genes are TRBV20-1 and TRBJ2-7; D not resolved. The V gene lost 3 bases and the J gene lost 0 bases, with 3 bases spanning the gap. The germline V gene has CDR1 DFQATT and CDR2 SNEGSKA (reference sequence). The CDR3 spans 11 residues.

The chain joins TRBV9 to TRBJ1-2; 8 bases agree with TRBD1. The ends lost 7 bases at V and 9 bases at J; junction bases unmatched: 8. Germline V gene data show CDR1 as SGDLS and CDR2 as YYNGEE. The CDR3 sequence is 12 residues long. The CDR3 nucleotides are TGTGCCAGCGTACAGGGGGGAGGCCGCTACACCTTC. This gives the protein CASVQGGGRYTF.

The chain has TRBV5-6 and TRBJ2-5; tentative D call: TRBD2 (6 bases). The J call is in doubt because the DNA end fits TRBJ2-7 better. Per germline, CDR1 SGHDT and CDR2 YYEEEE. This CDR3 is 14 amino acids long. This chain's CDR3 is CASTGRGRTYEQYF. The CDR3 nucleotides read TGTGCCAGCACCGGGAGAGGCAGGACCTACGAGCAGTACTTC.

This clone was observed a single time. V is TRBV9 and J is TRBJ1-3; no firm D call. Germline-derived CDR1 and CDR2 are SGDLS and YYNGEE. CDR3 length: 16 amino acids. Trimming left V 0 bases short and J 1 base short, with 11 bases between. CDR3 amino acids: CASSVALETSGNTIYF. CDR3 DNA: TGTGCCAGCAGCGTAGCTTTAGAAACTTCTGGAAACACCATATATTTT. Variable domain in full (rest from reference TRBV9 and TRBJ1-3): DSGVTQTPKHLITATGQRVTLRCSPRSGDLSVYWYQQSLDQGLQFLIQYYNGEERAKGNILERFSAQQFPDLHSELNLSSLELGDSALYFCASSVALETSGNTIYFGEGSWLTVV.

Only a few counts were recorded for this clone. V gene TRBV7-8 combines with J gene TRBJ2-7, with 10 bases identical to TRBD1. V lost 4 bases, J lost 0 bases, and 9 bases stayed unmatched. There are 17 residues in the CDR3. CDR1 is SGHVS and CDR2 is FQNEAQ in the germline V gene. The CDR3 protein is CASSSQTGGDGSYEQYF. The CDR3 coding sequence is TGTGCCAGCAGCTCTCAGACAGGGGGCGATGGCTCCTACGAGCAGTACTTC.

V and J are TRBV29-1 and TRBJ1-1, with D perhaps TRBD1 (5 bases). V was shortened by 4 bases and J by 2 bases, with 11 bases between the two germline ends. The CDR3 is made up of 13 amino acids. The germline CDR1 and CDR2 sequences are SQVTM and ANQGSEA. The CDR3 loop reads CSVGQGVNTEAFF. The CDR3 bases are TGCAGCGTTGGGCAGGGTGTAAACACTGAAGCTTTCTTT.

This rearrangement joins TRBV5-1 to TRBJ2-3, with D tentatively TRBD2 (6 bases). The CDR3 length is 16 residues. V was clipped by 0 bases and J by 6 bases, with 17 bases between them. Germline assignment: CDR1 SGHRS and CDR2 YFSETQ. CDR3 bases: TGCGCCAGCAGCTTGGAAGTAGCGGTATTTGGGGATACGCAGTATTTT. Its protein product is CASSLEVAVFGDTQYF. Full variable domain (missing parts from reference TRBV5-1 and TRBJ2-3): KAGVTQTPRYLIKTRGQQVTLSCSPISGHRSVSWYQQTPGQGLQFLFEYFSETQRNKGNFPGRFSGRQFSNSRSEMNVSTLELGDSALYLCASSLEVAVFGDTQYFGPGTRLTVL.

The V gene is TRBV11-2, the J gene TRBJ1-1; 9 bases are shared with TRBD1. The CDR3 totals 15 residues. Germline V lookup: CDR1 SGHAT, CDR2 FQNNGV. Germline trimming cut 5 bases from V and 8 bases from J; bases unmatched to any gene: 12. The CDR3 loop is CASSRGGTGSTEAFF. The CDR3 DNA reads TGTGCCAGCAGCCGAGGGGGGACAGGGTCAACCGAAGCTTTCTTT.

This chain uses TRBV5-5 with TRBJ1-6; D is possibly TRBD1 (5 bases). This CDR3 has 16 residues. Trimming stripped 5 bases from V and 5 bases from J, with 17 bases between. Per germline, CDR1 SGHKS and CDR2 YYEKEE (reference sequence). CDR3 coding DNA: TGTGCCAGCAGACCTCTCCCGACAGAAAATAATTCACCCCTCCACTTT. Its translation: CASRPLPTENNSPLHF.

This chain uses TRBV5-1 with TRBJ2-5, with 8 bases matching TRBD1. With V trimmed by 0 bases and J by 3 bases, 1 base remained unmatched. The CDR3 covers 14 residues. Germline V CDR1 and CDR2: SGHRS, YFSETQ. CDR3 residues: CASSLEDREETQYF. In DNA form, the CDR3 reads TGCGCCAGCAGCTTGGAGGACAGGGAAGAGACCCAGTACTTC. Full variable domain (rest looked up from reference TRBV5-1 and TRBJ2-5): KAGVTQTPRYLIKTRGQQVTLSCSPISGHRSVSWYQQTPGQGLQFLFEYFSETQRNKGNFPGRFSGRQFSNSRSEMNVSTLELGDSALYLCASSLEDREETQYFGPGTRLLVL.

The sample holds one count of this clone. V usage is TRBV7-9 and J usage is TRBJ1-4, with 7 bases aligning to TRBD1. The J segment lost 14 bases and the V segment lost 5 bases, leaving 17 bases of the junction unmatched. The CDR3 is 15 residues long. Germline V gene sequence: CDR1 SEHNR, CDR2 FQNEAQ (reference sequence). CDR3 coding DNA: TGTGCCAGCAGCCTAGGAAGGACAGGAGGGACGGTGCTGTTTTTT. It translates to CASSLGRTGGTVLFF.